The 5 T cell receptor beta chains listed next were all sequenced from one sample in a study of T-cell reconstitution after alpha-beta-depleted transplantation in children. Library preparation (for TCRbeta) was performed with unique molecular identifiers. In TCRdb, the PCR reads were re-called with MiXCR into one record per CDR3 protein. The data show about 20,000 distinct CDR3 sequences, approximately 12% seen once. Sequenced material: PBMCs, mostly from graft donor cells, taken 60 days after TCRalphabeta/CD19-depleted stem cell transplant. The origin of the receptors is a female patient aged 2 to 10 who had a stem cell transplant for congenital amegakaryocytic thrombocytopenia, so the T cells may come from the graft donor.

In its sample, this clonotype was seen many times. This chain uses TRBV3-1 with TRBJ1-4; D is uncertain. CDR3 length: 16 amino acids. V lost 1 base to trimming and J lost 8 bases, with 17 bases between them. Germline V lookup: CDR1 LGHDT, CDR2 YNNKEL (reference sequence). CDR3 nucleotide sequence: TGTGCCAGCAGCCAAGGTTACGGGGTTTCGGGCGAAAAACTGTTTTTT. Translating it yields CASSQGYGVSGEKLFF.

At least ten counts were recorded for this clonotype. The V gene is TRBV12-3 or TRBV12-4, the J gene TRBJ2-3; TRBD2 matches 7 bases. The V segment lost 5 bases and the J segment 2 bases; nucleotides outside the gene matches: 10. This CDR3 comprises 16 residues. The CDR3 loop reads CASSPGGAGSTDTQYF. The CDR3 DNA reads TGTGCCAGCAGTCCGGGGGGAGCGGGGTCCACAGATACGCAGTATTTT.

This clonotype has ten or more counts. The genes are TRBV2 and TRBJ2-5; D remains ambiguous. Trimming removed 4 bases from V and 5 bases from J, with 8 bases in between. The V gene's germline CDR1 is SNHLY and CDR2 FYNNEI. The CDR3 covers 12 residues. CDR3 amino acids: CASSVWAETQYF. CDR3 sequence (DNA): TGTGCCAGCAGTGTTTGGGCTGAGACCCAGTACTTC.

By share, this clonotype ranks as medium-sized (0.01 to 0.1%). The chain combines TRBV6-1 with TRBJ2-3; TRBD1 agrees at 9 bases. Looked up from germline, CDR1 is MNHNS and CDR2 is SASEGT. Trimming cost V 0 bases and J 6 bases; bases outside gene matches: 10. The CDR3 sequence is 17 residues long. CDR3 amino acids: CASSEARGGQGRDTQYF. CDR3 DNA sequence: TGTGCCAGCAGTGAAGCGAGGGGGGGACAGGGACGGGATACGCAGTATTTT.

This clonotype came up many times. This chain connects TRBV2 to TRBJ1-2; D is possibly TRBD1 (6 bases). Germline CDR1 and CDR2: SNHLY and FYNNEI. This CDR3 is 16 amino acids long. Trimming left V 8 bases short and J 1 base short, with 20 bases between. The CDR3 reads CASDGTTGTLNYGYTF. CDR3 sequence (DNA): TGTGCCAGCGATGGGACAACCGGGACACTTAACTATGGCTACACCTTC.